The 27 T cell receptor beta chains below come from one sample, sequenced in a study of T cell changes during pregnancy in multiple sclerosis. TCRdb's table, derived via immunoSEQ multiplex PCR, lists solely in-frame clones and lacks some. The sample gives more than 65,000 clones, 90% to 95% of which show up once; more than 0.9% is in the top ten. The source material was peripheral blood, sampled in the first trimester of pregnancy. The receptor source for this set is a female donor with multiple sclerosis, enrolled in a pregnancy study.

The chain combines TRBV5-1 with TRBJ2-7; TRBD1 matches at 8 bases. Germline V gene lookup returns CDR1 SGHRS and CDR2 YFSETQ. The ends lost 4 bases at V and 4 bases at J; junction bases unmatched: 7. The CDR3 is 14 residues long. The CDR3 here is CASSPGQGSYEQYF. The CDR3 DNA follows: TGCGCCAGCAGCCCCGGACAGGGATCTTACGAGCAGTACTTC. The full variable domain, in which reference TRBV5-1 and TRBJ2-7 provide the parts outside the CDR3, is KAGVTQTPRYLIKTRGQQVTLSCSPISGHRSVSWYQQTPGQGLQFLFEYFSETQRNKGNFPGRFSGRQFSNSRSEMNVSTLELGDSALYLCASSPGQGSYEQYFGPGTRLTVT.

This chain links TRBV4-1 with TRBJ2-5; D not resolved. V was pared by 0 bases and J by 2 bases, with 4 bases between. The CDR3 is made up of 13 amino acids. Germline V CDR1 and CDR2: MGHRA, YSYEKL. CDR3 residues: CASSQDPQETQYF. The CDR3 DNA reads TGCGCCAGCAGCCAAGATCCACAAGAGACCCAGTACTTC.

The genes are TRBV14 and TRBJ2-2; tentatively, D is TRBD1 (5 bases). Trimming took off 5 bases at V and 3 bases at J, with 13 bases between the two ends. Germline lookup yields CDR1 SGHDN and CDR2 FVKESK. This CDR3 is 15 amino acids long. This CDR3 is CASSFGQGYTGELFF. The CDR3 DNA is TGTGCCAGCAGCTTCGGCCAGGGTTACACCGGGGAGCTGTTTTTT.

The V call is TRBV18, the J call TRBJ2-3, with 12 nucleotides matching TRBD2. In germline, CDR1 is KGHSH, CDR2 LQKENI. Unmatched junction bases numbered 4, after V lost 2 bases and J lost 4 bases. CDR3 length: 16 residues. The DNA of the CDR3 is TGTGCCAGCTCACCAGGACTAGCGGGGATGTCAGATACGCAGTATTTT. Encoded protein: CASSPGLAGMSDTQYF.

The chain combines TRBV9 with TRBJ1-4; TRBD1 aligns across 9 bases. From germline, CDR1 is SGDLS and CDR2 YYNGEE. The CDR3 spans 15 residues. J was trimmed by 7 bases and V by 4 bases; bases with no gene match: 8. The CDR3 nucleotides read TGTGCCAGCAGCCCTTCGACAGGGGGTGGTGAAAAACTGTTTTTT. This encodes CASSPSTGGGEKLFF.

This clone was observed once. This rearrangement joins TRBV2 to TRBJ1-2, with D hard to call. This CDR3 comprises 12 residues. Between the trimmed V and J ends, which lost 4 bases and 8 bases, there was a span of 11 bases. Germline assignment: CDR1 SNHLY and CDR2 FYNNEI. The CDR3 bases are TGTGCCAGCAGTGGGACTGGAAACGGCTACACCTTC. It specifies CASSGTGNGYTF. The full variable domain, rest sourced from reference TRBV2 and TRBJ1-2, is EPEVTQTPSHQVTQMGQEVILRCVPISNHLYFYWYRQILGQKVEFLVSFYNNEISEKSEIFDDQFSVERPDGSNFTLKIRSTKLEDSAMYFCASSGTGNGYTFGSGTRLTVV.

The rearrangement links TRBV4-1 to TRBJ2-1; maybe TRBD2 (5 bases). Germline assignment: CDR1 MGHRA and CDR2 YSYEKL. Trimming took 4 bases from V and 4 from J, leaving 11 bases between them. CDR3 length: 14 amino acids. The CDR3 here is CASSRLRGYNEQFF. The CDR3 DNA follows: TGCGCCAGCAGCCGCCTCAGAGGGTACAATGAGCAGTTCTTC.

The J gene is TRBJ1-1, the V gene TRBV9, with unresolved D. The CDR3 extends over 12 amino acids. Trimming removed 4 bases from V and 10 bases from J, with 14 bases in between. CDR1 and CDR2 from the germline V gene are SGDLS and YYNGEE. The CDR3 coding sequence is TGTGCCAGCAGCCCCCACGAAGAGGGAGCTTTCTTT. Translation: CASSPHEEGAFF. Full variable domain (rest looked up from reference TRBV9 and TRBJ1-1): DSGVTQTPKHLITATGQRVTLRCSPRSGDLSVYWYQQSLDQGLQFLIQYYNGEERAKGNILERFSAQQFPDLHSELNLSSLELGDSALYFCASSPHEEGAFFGQGTRLTVV.

The chain joins TRBV7-2 to TRBJ2-7, with TRBD2 matching over 11 bases. V was pared by 2 bases and J by 1 base, with 4 bases of the junction left unmatched. CDR3 length equals 16 residues. Per the germline V gene, CDR1 is SGHTA and CDR2 is FQGNSA. The CDR3 sequence is CASSLTSGSHSYEQYF. The CDR3 bases are TGTGCCAGCAGCTTAACTAGCGGGAGTCATTCCTACGAGCAGTACTTC.

This clone was observed a handful of times. CDR3 protein: CASSPPWGQSYGYTF. The DNA of the CDR3 is TGTGCCAGCAGTCCTCCCTGGGGACAGTCCTATGGCTACACCTTC. The chain joins TRBV6-5 to TRBJ1-2, with 7 bases identical to TRBD1. CDR3 size: 15 residues. The trim removed 5 bases at V and 4 bases at J, leaving 10 bases unmatched. Germline V gene lookup returns CDR1 MNHEY and CDR2 SVGAGI.

The CDR3: CASRYGREQYF. The CDR3 DNA is TGTGCCAGCAGATATGGCCGTGAGCAGTACTTC. This chain uses TRBV6-5 with TRBJ2-7; no clear D gene. CDR3 length: 11 residues. Between the trimmed V and J ends, which lost 6 bases and 7 bases, there was a span of 10 bases. CDR1 is MNHEY and CDR2 is SVGAGI in the germline V gene.

The gene calls are TRBV7-2 and TRBJ1-2; 7 nucleotides align to TRBD1. The CDR3 sequence is 16 residues long. From germline, CDR1 is SGHTA and CDR2 FQGNSA. The trim removed 0 bases at V and 4 bases at J, leaving 8 bases unmatched. The CDR3 coding sequence is TGTGCCAGCAGCTTAGCGCGAAGGACAGGTAGCTATGGCTACACCTTC. Its translation is CASSLARRTGSYGYTF.

This rearrangement joins TRBV7-3 to TRBJ2-3; TRBD1 agrees at 8 bases. The CDR3 extends over 15 amino acids. V shed 5 bases and J 1 base; nucleotides not matched to a gene: 5. In germline, CDR1 is SGHTA, CDR2 FQGTGA. The CDR3 region is CASSTGQGRTDTQYF. The CDR3 DNA reads TGTGCCAGCAGCACAGGACAGGGTCGCACAGATACGCAGTATTTT.

V usage is TRBV9 and J usage is TRBJ1-1, with a possible D match to TRBD1 (5 bases). Germline assignment: CDR1 SGDLS and CDR2 YYNGEE. This CDR3 region has 14 residues. V lost 2 bases and J lost 5, with 13 bases in between. CDR3 sequence: CASSVAPRGTEAFF. The CDR3 region has the DNA TGTGCCAGCAGCGTCGCCCCCCGGGGGACTGAAGCTTTCTTT.

The chain uses TRBV5-5 and TRBJ1-2; TRBD1 agrees at 10 bases. The germline V gene encodes CDR1 SGHKS and CDR2 YYEKEE (reference sequence). The CDR3 length is 17 residues. V shed 4 bases, J shed 2 bases, and the junction held 11 bases outside the gene matches. The CDR3 bases are TGTGCCAGCAGCACATGGGACAGGGGAATCGCGAACTATGGCTACACCTTC. Residues: CASSTWDRGIANYGYTF.

The chain employs TRBV12-5 and TRBJ1-1; TRBD1 matches 9 bases. With V trimmed by 4 bases and J by 5 bases, 5 bases remained unmatched. This CDR3 spans 14 amino acids. The germline V gene encodes CDR1 LGHNT and CDR2 FRNRAP. CDR3 sequence reads: CASGYGTGRTEAFF. CDR3 in DNA: TGTGCTAGTGGTTACGGGACAGGGAGAACTGAAGCTTTCTTT.

The chain links TRBV15 to TRBJ2-2, with TRBD1 identical over 9 bases. The CDR3 runs to 14 residues. V gave up 5 bases and J gave up 7 bases; unmatched junction bases: 5. Germline CDR1 LNHNV, CDR2 YYDKDF (reference sequence). The CDR3 is CATSYRGQGGELFF. The CDR3 DNA follows: TGTGCCACCAGCTACAGGGGGCAGGGCGGGGAGCTGTTTTTT. Variable domain in full (rest from reference TRBV15 and TRBJ2-2): DAMVIQNPRYQVTQFGKPVTLSCSQTLNHNVMYWYQQKSSQAPKLLFHYYDKDFNNEADTPDNFQSRRPNTSFCFLDIRSPGLGDTAMYLCATSYRGQGGELFFGEGSRLTVL.

The genes are TRBV4-3 and TRBJ1-1; 7 bases map to TRBD1. Germline CDR1 reads LGHNA; CDR2 reads YSLEER. V was clipped by 6 bases and J by 2 bases; unmatched bases: 12. This CDR3 is 16 amino acids long. CDR3 coding DNA: TGCGCCAGCAGACTTAATACAGGGGCTCTAAACACTGAAGCTTTCTTT. This codes for CASRLNTGALNTEAFF.

This chain links TRBV18 with TRBJ2-5, with 7 bases aligning to TRBD2. The CDR3 is made up of 15 amino acids. Germline V gene sequence: CDR1 KGHSH, CDR2 LQKENI. The junction had 10 bases not matched to a gene; V was cut back by 7 bases and J by 2 bases. The CDR3 DNA reads as TGTGCCAGCTATACGGGGGGACGGAAGCAAGAGACCCAGTACTTC. Encoded protein: CASYTGGRKQETQYF.

This rearrangement joins TRBV7-3 to TRBJ2-1, with D perhaps matching TRBD2 (5 bases). This CDR3 region has 18 residues. Germline V gene lookup returns CDR1 SGHTA and CDR2 FQGTGA. V shed 3 bases and J shed 6 bases, with 24 bases lying between them. The CDR3 region is CASSFEGAVAPLGNEQFF. CDR3 coding DNA: TGTGCCAGCAGCTTCGAGGGAGCGGTAGCGCCTTTGGGCAATGAGCAGTTCTTC.

This clone has only one observation. The V call is TRBV29-1, the J call TRBJ2-2, with TRBD1 as a possible D gene (6 bases). The germline V gene has CDR1 SQVTM and CDR2 ANQGSEA. The CDR3 covers 14 residues. V was trimmed by 4 bases and J by 4 bases, leaving 13 bases between them. CDR3 amino acids: CSVAKGRGTGELFF. CDR3 in DNA: TGCAGCGTTGCCAAGGGCAGGGGCACCGGGGAGCTGTTTTTT.

This clone was observed a single time. The chain links TRBV12-5 to TRBJ2-1; 8 nucleotides match TRBD2. The CDR3 totals 15 residues. Germline V gene sequence: CDR1 LGHNT, CDR2 FRNRAP. V gave up 4 bases and J gave up 5 bases; unmatched junction bases: 7. The CDR3 reads CASGSRLSGDNEQFF. For the CDR3, the DNA is TGTGCTAGTGGTTCTCGGCTTAGCGGGGACAATGAGCAGTTCTTC. The full variable domain, its missing parts supplied by reference TRBV12-5 and TRBJ2-1, is DARVTQTPRHKVTEMGQEVTMRCQPILGHNTVFWYRQTMMQGLELLAYFRNRAPLDDSGMPKDRFSAEMPDATLATLKIQPSEPRDSAVYFCASGSRLSGDNEQFFGPGTRLTVL.

The J gene is TRBJ2-2, the V gene TRBV19, with a tentative D call TRBD2 (7 bases). Germline loops: CDR1 LNHDA, CDR2 SQIVND (reference sequence). Trimming pared 7 bases from V and 6 bases from J, leaving 15 bases between. CDR3 size: 14 residues. This CDR3 is CASNGGGTSGELFF. CDR3 sequence (DNA): TGTGCCAGTAATGGGGGGGGCACGTCCGGGGAGCTGTTTTTT.

This clone has just one count. The chain employs TRBV28 and TRBJ2-3, with 12 bases fitting TRBD2. Germline V gene lookup returns CDR1 MDHEN and CDR2 SYDVKM. Trimming at V came to 6 bases and at J to 2 bases, leaving 9 bases not matched to a gene. This CDR3 comprises 17 residues. CDR3 residues: CASRLRRLAGDTDTQYF. In DNA form, the CDR3 reads TGTGCCAGCAGATTACGGAGACTAGCGGGAGACACAGATACGCAGTATTTT.

This clone appeared a single time. The rearrangement links TRBV7-2 to TRBJ1-2; 9 positions match TRBD1. Trimming removed 5 bases from V and 7 bases from J; junction bases left unmatched: 8. The germline V gene encodes CDR1 SGHTA and CDR2 FQGNSA. This CDR3 is built from 14 residues. DNA of the CDR3: TGTGCCAGCAGCCACGGACAGGGGACGAGTGGCTACACCTTC. Translating gives CASSHGQGTSGYTF.

This chain uses TRBV28 with TRBJ2-3; 7 bases align to TRBD2. Germline V lookup: CDR1 MDHEN, CDR2 SYDVKM. The CDR3 is 16 residues long. The junction had 9 bases not matched to a gene; V was cut back by 5 bases and J by 1 base. In DNA form, the CDR3 reads TGTGCCAGCAGTGCGGTGGGCGGGAGACGCACAGATACGCAGTATTTT. Translating it yields CASSAVGGRRTDTQYF. Complete variable domain (other parts from reference TRBV28 and TRBJ2-3): DVKVTQSSRYLVKRTGEKVFLECVQDMDHENMFWYRQDPGLGLRLIYFSYDVKMKEKGDIPEGYSVSREKKERFSLILESASTNQTSMYLCASSAVGGRRTDTQYFGPGTRLTVL.

This chain joins TRBV4-1 and TRBJ2-3; D gene unclear. The CDR3 is 16 amino acids. CDR1 is MGHRA, CDR2 YSYEKL, per germline. The V gene lost 0 bases and the J gene lost 0 bases, with 10 bases spanning the gap. The CDR3 here is CASSQDTHTSTDTQYF. Written as DNA, the CDR3 is TGCGCCAGCAGCCAAGATACTCATACTAGCACAGATACGCAGTATTTT.